Shown below are 26 T cell receptor beta chains from a single sample sequenced in a study of T cells in Graves' hyperthyroidism and ophthalmopathy. It was RNA transcripts that yielded the amplified TCR beta CDR3 regions. The HTBI set primed first-round TCR CDR3 RT-PCR. TCRdb recomputed calls from the multiplex PCR reads with MiXCR, one row per CDR3 protein. The profile shows some 800,000 distinct CDR3 sequences, roughly 40% of them singletons. Sequencing used blood. The receptors originated from a man younger than 30 with Graves' hyperthyroidism.

The chain joins TRBV19 to TRBJ1-2; D possibly corresponds to TRBD1 (5 bases). V lost 7 bases to trimming and J lost 4 bases, with 13 bases between them. The germline CDR1 and CDR2 sequences are LNHDA and SQIVND (reference sequence). The CDR3 covers 13 residues. CDR3 amino acids: CASNSGLGYGYTF. CDR3 DNA: TGTGCCAGTAACTCGGGACTGGGCTATGGCTACACCTTC.

This clonotype was seen many times. The chain recombines TRBV9 with TRBJ1-2, with D unresolved. The CDR3 extends over 12 amino acids. Germline CDR1 SGDLS, CDR2 YYNGEE. V was clipped by 6 bases and J by 4 bases, with 10 bases between them. CDR3 in DNA: TGTGCCAGCAAGAGGTCTTCCTATGGCTACACCTTC. It specifies CASKRSSYGYTF.

This clonotype has just a few counts. The CDR3 region has the DNA TGTGCCAGCAGCCCCGCCCGGGGAGCGGGAGTTCTGGAGCAGTACTTC. This sequence encodes CASSPARGAGVLEQYF. The chain combines TRBV7-9 with TRBJ2-7, with 8 bases fitting TRBD2. CDR3 length: 16 residues. V lost 5 bases, J lost 7 bases, and 16 bases stayed unmatched. Germline loops: CDR1 SEHNR, CDR2 FQNEAQ (reference sequence).

The chain has TRBV5-1 and TRBJ1-2; 9 positions agree with TRBD1. Germline-derived CDR1 and CDR2 are SGHRS and YFSETQ. The V and J ends lost 6 bases and 6 bases, in that order; junction bases with no gene match: 6. This CDR3 is 13 amino acids long. This chain's CDR3 is CASKEQGANGYTF. The CDR3 bases are TGCGCCAGCAAGGAACAGGGGGCGAATGGCTACACCTTC.

In its sample, this clonotype was seen many times. The V call is TRBV29-1, the J call TRBJ1-2; 10 positions match TRBD1. V lost 3 bases to trimming and J lost 1 base; unmatched junction nucleotides: 8. Germline CDR1 reads SQVTM; CDR2 reads ANQGSEA. The CDR3 is 16 residues long. CDR3 region: CSVDALGTGVNYGYTF. The CDR3 DNA sequence: TGCAGCGTTGACGCCCTTGGGACAGGGGTTAACTATGGCTACACCTTC.

Only a few counts were recorded for this clonotype. CDR3 sequence: CASSPREYNQPQHF. CDR3 DNA: TGTGCCAGCAGCCCAAGGGAGTACAATCAGCCCCAGCATTTT. This chain links TRBV7-8 with TRBJ1-5; D gene uncertain. Germline values: CDR1 SGHVS, CDR2 FQNEAQ. The CDR3 loop spans 14 amino acids. Deletions cut 5 bases from V and 3 bases from J, with 11 bases between. The whole variable domain, filled in from reference TRBV7-8 and TRBJ1-5, reads GAGVSQSPRYKVAKRGQDVALRCDPISGHVSLFWYQQALGQGPEFLTYFQNEAQLDKSGLPSDRFFAERPEGSVSTLKIQRTQQEDSAVYLCASSPREYNQPQHFGDGTRLSIL.

The V gene is TRBV10-3, the J gene TRBJ2-5, with a tentative D call TRBD2 (5 bases). With 6 bases removed from V and 5 bases from J, the gap between germline ends came to 13 bases. Germline V gene sequence: CDR1 ENHRY, CDR2 SYGVKD. This CDR3 has 13 residues. DNA of the CDR3: TGTGCCATCAGCGAGGACTTAAACGAGACCCAGTACTTC. This sequence encodes CAISEDLNETQYF.

The rearrangement joins TRBV7-2 to TRBJ1-4, with a possible D match to TRBD1 (6 bases). V lost 5 bases to trimming and J lost 8 bases, with 18 bases between them. Germline assignment: CDR1 SGHTA and CDR2 FQGNSA. This CDR3 has 15 amino acids. The CDR3 here is CASSQEGRGGEKLFF. CDR3 nucleotides: TGTGCCAGCAGCCAAGAGGGCCGAGGGGGAGAAAAACTGTTTTTT.

Comment on this clonotype: An end of the junction differs from the germline gene, which may be a read error. The chain combines TRBV5-6 with TRBJ2-3; 9 bases fit TRBD2. This CDR3 is 16 amino acids long. Germline CDR1 reads SGHDT; CDR2 reads YYEEEE. In nucleotides, the CDR3 is TGTGCCACCAGCCCGCTAGCGGGGCCCGTGACAGATACGCAGTATTTT. Translating it yields CATSPLAGPVTDTQYF.

V and J are TRBV15 and TRBJ2-5, with D possibly being TRBD2 (5 bases). The length of the CDR3 is 17 residues. V was shortened by 1 base and J by 4 bases, with 19 bases between the two germline ends. The V gene's germline CDR1 is LNHNV and CDR2 YYDKDF (reference sequence). The CDR3 nucleotides read TGTGCCACCAGCAGAGGCCCCAGCAGCCAAGGAGGAGAGACCCAGTACTTC. This codes for CATSRGPSSQGGETQYF.

In this sample, this clonotype turned up a few times. This chain links TRBV19 with TRBJ2-7, with D uncertain. The CDR3 length is 10 residues. Germline V CDR1 and CDR2: LNHDA, SQIVND (reference sequence). The germline V and J ends were trimmed by 10 bases and 6 bases, with 10 bases remaining between them. The CDR3 sequence: CATGETEQYF. The CDR3 DNA reads TGTGCCACCGGCGAGACCGAGCAGTACTTC.

The V call is TRBV10-1, the J call TRBJ2-7; no definite D call. The CDR3 length is 12 residues. The germline V and J ends were trimmed by 0 bases and 9 bases, with 9 bases remaining between them. Germline CDR1 is WNHNN and CDR2 is SYGVQD (reference sequence). The CDR3 DNA sequence: TGCGCCAGCAGTGAGTCGGGCAACGGGCAGTACTTC. Translation: CASSESGNGQYF.

The chain carries TRBV5-6 and TRBJ2-7, with D perhaps given as TRBD1 or TRBD2 (6 bases each). The CDR3 covers 15 residues. Trimming took off 10 bases at V and 2 bases at J, with 22 bases between the two ends. Germline CDR1 SGHDT, CDR2 YYEEEE. This CDR3 reads CASKPGAGSPYEQYF. The CDR3 nucleotides read TGTGCCTCAAAACCGGGGGCAGGGTCGCCCTACGAGCAGTACTTC.

The table lists this clonotype with many counts. This sequence joins TRBV29-1 and TRBJ1-1; D is uncertain. V was trimmed by 6 bases and J by 0 bases, leaving 5 bases between them. The CDR3 covers 11 residues. The germline V gene has CDR1 SQVTM and CDR2 ANQGSEA. The CDR3 sequence: CSVMLNTEAFF. The CDR3 nucleotides are TGCAGCGTAATGTTGAACACTGAAGCTTTCTTT.

The table lists this clonotype with many counts. J is TRBJ1-1 and V is TRBV10-3; D perhaps matches TRBD1 (5 bases). The CDR3 has 15 residues. V gave up 3 bases and J gave up 5 bases, with 16 bases separating them. Germline lookup yields CDR1 ENHRY and CDR2 SYGVKD. CDR3 region: CAISEEGRRSTEAFF. The DNA of the CDR3 is TGTGCCATCAGTGAAGAGGGGCGTAGGAGTACTGAAGCTTTCTTT.

This clonotype is a singleton in its sample. V usage is TRBV7-2 and J usage is TRBJ1-1, with a tentative D call TRBD1 (6 bases). Germline V lookup: CDR1 SGHTA, CDR2 FQGNSA. The CDR3 has 15 amino acids. Deletions cut 5 bases from V and 2 bases from J, with 15 bases between. The CDR3 nucleotides are TGTGCCAGCAGCCTACAGGGATGGTATAACACTGAAGCTTTCTTT. As protein: CASSLQGWYNTEAFF.

The chain combines TRBV4-3 with TRBJ2-2, with unresolved D. The length of the CDR3 is 8 residues. The germline gives CDR1 LGHNA, CDR2 YSLEER. The CDR3 loop is CPTGELFF. The DNA of the CDR3 is TGCCCCACCGGGGAGCTGTTTTTT.

In its sample, this clonotype was seen many times. V is TRBV2 and J is TRBJ1-4; D uncertain. The CDR3 runs 14 residues. V was trimmed by 8 bases and J by 4 bases, leaving 14 bases between them. Germline V lookup: CDR1 SNHLY, CDR2 FYNNEI. The DNA for the CDR3 is TGTGCCAGCCTTTCGCCGGCTGTTAATGAAAAACTGTTTTTT. As protein: CASLSPAVNEKLFF.

The genes are TRBV12-3 or TRBV12-4 and TRBJ1-2, with 8 bases lining up with TRBD1. V was clipped by 5 bases and J by 8 bases; unmatched bases: 10. The CDR3 has 14 residues. CDR3 protein: CASSPLGQEGGYTF. CDR3 nucleotides: TGTGCCAGCAGTCCGTTGGGACAGGAAGGGGGCTACACCTTC.

This clonotype was seen ten or more times. The CDR3: CASGGSRDNQPQHF. The CDR3 nucleotides read TGTGCCAGCGGAGGATCACGGGATAATCAGCCCCAGCATTTT. The chain employs TRBV2 and TRBJ1-5; D is uncertain. The CDR3 runs 14 residues. Germline V lookup: CDR1 SNHLY, CDR2 FYNNEI. The V and J ends lost 8 bases and 4 bases respectively, with 15 bases between them.

This sequence joins TRBV7-7 and TRBJ1-5; no clear D. CDR3 length: 15 amino acids. Trimming left V 5 bases short and J 3 bases short, with 14 bases between. CDR1 and CDR2 (germline): SSHAT, FNYEAQ (reference sequence). The CDR3 loop reads CASSPARGNNQPQHF. The CDR3 DNA is TGTGCCAGCAGCCCCGCCCGGGGAAACAATCAGCCCCAGCATTTT.

Only a few counts were recorded for this clonotype. This rearrangement joins TRBV27 to TRBJ1-4; D is unclear. The germline gives CDR1 MNHEY, CDR2 SMNVEV (reference sequence). Trimming removed 7 bases from V and 2 bases from J, with 17 bases in between. CDR3 size: 16 residues. As DNA, the CDR3 is TGTGCCAGCATCACGGGCCCGGGCTCCACTAATGAAAAACTGTTTTTT. Amino acids: CASITGPGSTNEKLFF.

This clonotype was recorded at least ten times. The chain links TRBV20-1 to TRBJ1-3; D uncertain. CDR3 size: 11 residues. CDR1 DFQATT and CDR2 SNEGSKA come from the germline V gene (reference sequence). Trimming cost V 5 bases and J 4 bases, with 6 bases left between them. In nucleotides, the CDR3 is TGCAGTGCTGCCATAGGAAACACCATATATTTT. Its translation is CSAAIGNTIYF.

The chain combines TRBV12-3 or TRBV12-4 with TRBJ2-5, with TRBD1 matching over 9 bases. V was pared by 5 bases and J by 7 bases, with 5 bases of the junction left unmatched. CDR3 length equals 13 residues. The chain's CDR3 is CASSRTGEGTQYF. CDR3 nucleotide sequence: TGTGCCAGCAGTCGGACAGGGGAGGGGACCCAGTACTTC.

The rearrangement uses TRBV6-1 and TRBJ2-7; 8 bases agree with TRBD2. CDR3 size: 14 residues. Unmatched junction bases numbered 10, after V lost 7 bases and J lost 5 bases. Germline CDR1 is MNHNS and CDR2 is SASEGT. The CDR3 region is CASTEGSGANEQYF. The CDR3 DNA sequence: TGTGCCAGCACCGAGGGTAGCGGGGCGAACGAGCAGTACTTC.

Note on this clonotype: The CDR3 does not end in the conserved phenylalanine or tryptophan, so this is likely a read error. It is unclear where the CDR3 begins or ends on the DNA, so no DNA is shown, and the CDR3 is as TCRdb lists it. CDR3: CSGRLAGVTS. The chain recombines TRBV29-1 with TRBJ2-5; TRBD2 reflects the table's D call only, with no check against the DNA. Germline values: CDR1 SQVTM, CDR2 ANQGSEA. The CDR3 sequence runs 10 residues, both termini included.